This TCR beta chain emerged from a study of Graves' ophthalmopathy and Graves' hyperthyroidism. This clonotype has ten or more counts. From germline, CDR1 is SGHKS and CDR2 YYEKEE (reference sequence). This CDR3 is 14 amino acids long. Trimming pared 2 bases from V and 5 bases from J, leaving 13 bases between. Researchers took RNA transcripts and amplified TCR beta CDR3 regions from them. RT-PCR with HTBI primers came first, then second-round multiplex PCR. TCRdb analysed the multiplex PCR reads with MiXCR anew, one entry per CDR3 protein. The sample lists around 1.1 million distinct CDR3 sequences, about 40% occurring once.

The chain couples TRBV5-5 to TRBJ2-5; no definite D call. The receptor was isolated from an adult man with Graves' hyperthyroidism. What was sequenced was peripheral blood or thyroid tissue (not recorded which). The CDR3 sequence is CASSFTYLGETQYF. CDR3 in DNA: TGTGCCAGCAGCTTCACTTATTTGGGTGAGACCCAGTACTTC.